The 10 T cell receptor beta chains below were found in one sample sequenced in a study of cytomegalovirus exposure and HLA in healthy donors. PCR involved 60 Vbeta and 13 Jbeta primers. Method: immunoSEQ multiplex PCR; TCRdb's copy keeps in-frame clones and lacks some. The sample yields about 120,000 clones, roughly 71% seen once. What was sequenced was PBMCs. These receptors all stem from a middle-aged woman in good health and CMV-seropositive.

In its sample, this clone was seen a few times. V is TRBV23-1 and J is TRBJ2-7; maybe TRBD2 (6 bases). TRBV23-1 is an ORF, with its function uncertain. V lost 8 bases and J lost 3, with 17 bases in between. The CDR3 length is 14 residues. The CDR3 is CASPRRDANYEQYF. In DNA, the CDR3 is TGCGCCAGCCCCCGGCGGGACGCAAACTACGAGCAGTACTTC.

This sequence joins TRBV27 and TRBJ2-7; the match to TRBD2 covers 7 bases. CDR1 is MNHEY, CDR2 SMNVEV, per germline (reference sequence). The J segment lost 3 bases and the V segment lost 6 bases, leaving 8 bases of the junction unmatched. The CDR3 is 14 amino acids. The CDR3 bases are TGTGCCAGCAGCGCGGGAGTACTAGGCTACGAGCAGTACTTC. It translates to CASSAGVLGYEQYF.

This clone was observed once. This chain uses TRBV6-1 with TRBJ1-1; D gene uncertain. With 2 bases removed from V and 8 bases from J, the gap between germline ends came to 6 bases. The CDR3 spans 11 residues. Germline V gene sequence: CDR1 MNHNS, CDR2 SASEGT. CDR3 region: CASSEPLEAFF. Here the CDR3 DNA reads TGTGCCAGCAGTGAACCCCTAGAAGCTTTCTTT.

The V gene is TRBV5-8, the J gene TRBJ2-7; D uncertain. The CDR3 loop spans 13 amino acids. Germline CDR1 and CDR2: SGHTS and YDEGEE. Trimming stripped 1 base from V and 2 bases from J, with 7 bases between. CDR3 nucleotide sequence: TGTGCCAGCAGCTTGTACAGTACCTACGAGCAGTACTTC. Its protein is CASSLYSTYEQYF. Filled out from reference TRBV5-8 and TRBJ2-7, the complete variable domain reads EAGVTQSPTHLIKTRGQQATLRCSPISGHTSVYWYQQALGLGLQFLLWYDEGEERNRGNFPPRFSGRQFPNYSSELNVNALELEDSALYLCASSLYSTYEQYFGPGTRLTVT.

In DNA form, the CDR3 reads TGTGCCAGCAGTGAATGGGGGGTACTAGCGGAATACAATGAGCAGTTCTTC. It specifies CASSEWGVLAEYNEQFF. V and J are TRBV25-1 and TRBJ2-1; TRBD2 agrees at 8 bases. Germline V gene data show CDR1 as MGHDK and CDR2 as SYGVNS. The CDR3 runs 17 residues. The J segment lost 4 bases and the V segment lost 1 base, leaving 9 bases of the junction unmatched.

The chain couples TRBV7-3 to TRBJ2-7; possibly TRBD1 for D (6 bases). Germline lookup yields CDR1 SGHTA and CDR2 FQGTGA. V lost 4 bases and J 7 bases, leaving 23 bases between the germline ends. CDR3 length: 16 residues. The CDR3 nucleotides read TGTGCCAGCAGCTCGACATCTGACCGGGACATGAGGGAGCAGTACTTC. This sequence encodes CASSSTSDRDMREQYF. The full variable domain, with the rest looked up from reference TRBV7-3 and TRBJ2-7, is GAGVSQTPSNKVTEKGKYVELRCDPISGHTALYWYRQSLGQGPEFLIYFQGTGAADDSGLPNDRFFAVRPEGSVSTLKIQRTERGDSAVYLCASSSTSDRDMREQYFGPGTRLTVT.

The chain employs TRBV19 and TRBJ2-2; a possible D gene is TRBD2 (6 bases). The CDR3 covers 14 residues. The germline V gene encodes CDR1 LNHDA and CDR2 SQIVND (reference sequence). V lost 7 bases to trimming and J lost 1 base, with 10 bases between them. This CDR3 is CASTWRGNTGELFF. The CDR3 coding sequence is TGTGCCAGTACTTGGCGGGGGAACACCGGGGAGCTGTTTTTT.

The chain recombines TRBV9 with TRBJ2-5; possible D gene TRBD1, 5 bases. V gave up 3 bases and J gave up 1 base, with 7 bases separating them. Germline-derived CDR1 and CDR2 are SGDLS and YYNGEE. CDR3 size: 13 residues. CDR3 nucleotide sequence: TGTGCCAGCAGCGGGGGCAGCCAAGAGACCCAGTACTTC. Translation: CASSGGSQETQYF.

The V gene is TRBV25-1, the J gene TRBJ2-7; 9 bases align to TRBD1. This CDR3 contains 16 residues. Germline CDR1 is MGHDK and CDR2 is SYGVNS. The V segment lost 4 bases and the J segment 0 bases; nucleotides outside the gene matches: 7. The CDR3 protein is CASSGTGTGTSYEQYF. The CDR3 nucleotides are TGTGCCAGCAGTGGAACCGGGACAGGGACCTCCTACGAGCAGTACTTC.

The CDR3 DNA reads TGTGCCAGTGCCCAGGGGACCACGGGAAACATTCAGTACTTC. Encoded protein: CASAQGTTGNIQYF. This rearrangement joins TRBV19 to TRBJ2-4; D may be TRBD1 (6 bases). From germline, CDR1 is LNHDA and CDR2 SQIVND (reference sequence). The CDR3 extends over 14 amino acids. V dropped 8 bases and J dropped 6 bases, with 17 bases sitting between them.